This TCR beta chain originates from a study of PD-1 blockade in classical Hodgkin lymphoma. A remark on this clone: Its antigen is as yet unknown.

After autologous stem cell transplantation all patients relapsed, and prior brentuximab vedotin exposure differed between cohorts. Clones were read by immunoSEQ multiplex PCR, and TCRdb kept only the in-frame ones, dropping some. Among about 10,000 clones listed, around 79% were seen once. The CDR3 is made up of 15 amino acids. CDR1 and CDR2 (germline): SGHRS, YFSETQ. V was clipped by 3 bases and J by 0 bases; unmatched bases: 4. Findings and limits, study-wide: The diversity seen at baseline in complete responders resembled that of newly diagnosed patients.

The sample in question was peripheral blood mononuclear cells (PBMCs), obtained at baseline. The V call is TRBV5-1, the J call TRBJ2-7, with 9 bases matching TRBD1. The sequence came from a human donor with classical Hodgkin lymphoma. CDR3 region: CASSYSTGGSYEQYV. CDR3 DNA: TGCGCCAGCAGCTACTCGACAGGGGGCTCCTACGAGCAGTACGTC.